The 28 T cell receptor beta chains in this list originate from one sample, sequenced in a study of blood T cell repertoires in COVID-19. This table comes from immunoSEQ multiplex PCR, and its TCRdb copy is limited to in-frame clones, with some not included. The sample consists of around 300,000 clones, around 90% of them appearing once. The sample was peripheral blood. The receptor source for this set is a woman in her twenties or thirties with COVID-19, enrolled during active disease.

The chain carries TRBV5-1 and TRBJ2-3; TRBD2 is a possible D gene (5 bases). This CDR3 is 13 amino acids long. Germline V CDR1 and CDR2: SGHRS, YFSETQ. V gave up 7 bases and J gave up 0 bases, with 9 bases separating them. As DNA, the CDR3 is TGCGCCAGCGCCGGGGTTAGCACAGATACGCAGTATTTT. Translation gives CASAGVSTDTQYF.

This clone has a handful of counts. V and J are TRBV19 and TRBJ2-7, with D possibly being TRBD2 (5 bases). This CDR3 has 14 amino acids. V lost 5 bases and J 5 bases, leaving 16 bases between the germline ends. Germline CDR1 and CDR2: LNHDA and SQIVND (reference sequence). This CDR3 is CASSHTRSGNEQYF. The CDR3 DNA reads TGTGCCAGTAGTCATACTAGGAGCGGCAACGAGCAGTACTTC.

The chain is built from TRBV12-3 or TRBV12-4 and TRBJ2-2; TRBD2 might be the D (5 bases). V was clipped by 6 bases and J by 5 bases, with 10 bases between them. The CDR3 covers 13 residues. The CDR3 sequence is CASRGLGTGELFF. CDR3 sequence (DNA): TGTGCCAGCAGAGGACTGGGGACCGGGGAGCTGTTTTTT.

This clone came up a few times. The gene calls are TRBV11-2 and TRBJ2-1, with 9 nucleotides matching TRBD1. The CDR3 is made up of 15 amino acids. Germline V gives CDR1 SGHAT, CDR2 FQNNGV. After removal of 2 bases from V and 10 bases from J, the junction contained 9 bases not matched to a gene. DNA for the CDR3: TGTGCCAGCAGCTTAACCGGGACAGGGTCGCGAGAGCAGTTCTTC. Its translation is CASSLTGTGSREQFF.

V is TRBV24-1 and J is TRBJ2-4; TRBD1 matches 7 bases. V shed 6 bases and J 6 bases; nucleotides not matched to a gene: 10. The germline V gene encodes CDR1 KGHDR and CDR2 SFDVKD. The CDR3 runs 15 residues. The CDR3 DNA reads TGTGCCACCAGTAATTACAGGGGTTGGGCAAACATTCAGTACTTC. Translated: CATSNYRGWANIQYF.

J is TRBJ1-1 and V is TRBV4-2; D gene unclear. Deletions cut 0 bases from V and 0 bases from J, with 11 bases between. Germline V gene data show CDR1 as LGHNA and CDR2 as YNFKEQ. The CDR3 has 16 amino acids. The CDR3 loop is CASSQDLGRMNTEAFF. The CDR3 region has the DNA TGTGCCAGCAGCCAAGATCTGGGCAGGATGAACACTGAAGCTTTCTTT.

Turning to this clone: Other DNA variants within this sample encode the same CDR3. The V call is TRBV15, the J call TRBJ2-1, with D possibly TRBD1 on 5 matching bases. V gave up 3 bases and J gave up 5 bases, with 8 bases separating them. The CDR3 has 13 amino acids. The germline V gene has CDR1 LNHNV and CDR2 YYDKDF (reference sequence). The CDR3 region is CATSRGQHNEQFF. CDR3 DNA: TGTGCCACCAGCAGGGGGCAGCACAATGAGCAGTTCTTC.

DNA of the CDR3: TGTGCCAGTAGTTCGATGGGGCATCAGCCCCAGCATTTT. Encoded protein: CASSSMGHQPQHF. The chain is built from TRBV19 and TRBJ1-5, with a tentative D call TRBD1 (5 bases). CDR1 LNHDA and CDR2 SQIVND come from the germline V gene (reference sequence). The V end was cut by 5 bases, the J end by 5 bases, with 10 bases between. This CDR3 comprises 13 residues.

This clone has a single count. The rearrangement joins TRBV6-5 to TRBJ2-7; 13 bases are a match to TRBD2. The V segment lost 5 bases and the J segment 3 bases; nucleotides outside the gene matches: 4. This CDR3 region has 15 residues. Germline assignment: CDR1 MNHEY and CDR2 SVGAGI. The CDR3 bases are TGTGCCAGCAGTACACTAGCGGGAGGGATCTACGAGCAGTACTTC. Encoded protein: CASSTLAGGIYEQYF.

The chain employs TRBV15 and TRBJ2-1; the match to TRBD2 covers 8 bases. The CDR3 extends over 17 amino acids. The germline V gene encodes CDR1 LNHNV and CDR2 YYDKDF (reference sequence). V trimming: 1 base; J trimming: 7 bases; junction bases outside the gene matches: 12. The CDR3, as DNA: TGTGCCACCAGCAGAGGGTCGGGAGGGCCATTAGGAAATGAGCAGTTCTTC. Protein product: CATSRGSGGPLGNEQFF.

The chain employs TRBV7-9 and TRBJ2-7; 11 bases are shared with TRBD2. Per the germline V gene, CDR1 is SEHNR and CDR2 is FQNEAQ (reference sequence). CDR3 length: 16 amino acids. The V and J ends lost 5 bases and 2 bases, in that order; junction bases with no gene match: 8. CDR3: CASSPYGTSGTYEQYF. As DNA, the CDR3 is TGTGCCAGCAGCCCATACGGGACTAGCGGAACCTACGAGCAGTACTTC.

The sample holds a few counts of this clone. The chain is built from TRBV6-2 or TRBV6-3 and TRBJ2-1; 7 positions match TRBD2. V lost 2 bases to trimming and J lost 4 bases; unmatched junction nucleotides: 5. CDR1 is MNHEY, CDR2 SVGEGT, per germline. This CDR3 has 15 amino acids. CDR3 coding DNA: TGTGCCAGCAGTTACAATTCACTAGCGTACAATGAGCAGTTCTTC. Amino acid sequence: CASSYNSLAYNEQFF.

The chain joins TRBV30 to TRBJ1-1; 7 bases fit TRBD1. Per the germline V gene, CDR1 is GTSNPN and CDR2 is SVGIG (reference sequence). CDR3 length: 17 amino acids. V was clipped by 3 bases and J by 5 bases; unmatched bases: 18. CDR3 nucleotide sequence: TGTGCCTGGAGCGCCTCGATCTTGGAGGGGGCGCGAACTGAAGCTTTCTTT. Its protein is CAWSASILEGARTEAFF.

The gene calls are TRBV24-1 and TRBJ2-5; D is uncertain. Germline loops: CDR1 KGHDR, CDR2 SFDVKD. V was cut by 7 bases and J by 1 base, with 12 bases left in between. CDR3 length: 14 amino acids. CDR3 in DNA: TGTGCCACCAGCGAACCTAGGAGCCAAGAGACCCAGTACTTC. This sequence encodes CATSEPRSQETQYF.

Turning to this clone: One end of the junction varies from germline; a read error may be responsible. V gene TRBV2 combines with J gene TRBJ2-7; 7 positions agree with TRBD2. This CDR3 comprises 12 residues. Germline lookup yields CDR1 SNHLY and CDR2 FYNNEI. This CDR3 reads CASSLGTTERYF. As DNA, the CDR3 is TGTGCCAGCAGTCTCGGGACTACCGAGCGGTACTTC.

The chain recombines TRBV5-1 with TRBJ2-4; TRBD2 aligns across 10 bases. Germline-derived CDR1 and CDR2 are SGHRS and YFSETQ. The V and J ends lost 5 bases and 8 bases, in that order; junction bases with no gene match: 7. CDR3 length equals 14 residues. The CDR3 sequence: CASRSGRGMDIQYF. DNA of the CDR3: TGCGCCAGCAGAAGCGGGAGGGGTATGGACATTCAGTACTTC. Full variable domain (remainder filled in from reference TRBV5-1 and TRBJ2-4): KAGVTQTPRYLIKTRGQQVTLSCSPISGHRSVSWYQQTPGQGLQFLFEYFSETQRNKGNFPGRFSGRQFSNSRSEMNVSTLELGDSALYLCASRSGRGMDIQYFGAGTRLSVL.

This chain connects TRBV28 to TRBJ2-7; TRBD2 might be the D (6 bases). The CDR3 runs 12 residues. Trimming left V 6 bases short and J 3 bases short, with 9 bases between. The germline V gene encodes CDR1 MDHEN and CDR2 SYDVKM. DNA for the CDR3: TGTGCCAGCAGGCGGGGCAGCTACGAGCAGTACTTC. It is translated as CASRRGSYEQYF.

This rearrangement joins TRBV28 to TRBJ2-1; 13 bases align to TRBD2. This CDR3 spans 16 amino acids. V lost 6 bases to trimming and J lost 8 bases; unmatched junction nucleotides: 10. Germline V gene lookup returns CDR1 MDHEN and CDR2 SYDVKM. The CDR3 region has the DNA TGTGCCAGCAGGTCCCGGACTAGCGGGAGCGTCTATGAGCAGTTCTTC. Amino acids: CASRSRTSGSVYEQFF.

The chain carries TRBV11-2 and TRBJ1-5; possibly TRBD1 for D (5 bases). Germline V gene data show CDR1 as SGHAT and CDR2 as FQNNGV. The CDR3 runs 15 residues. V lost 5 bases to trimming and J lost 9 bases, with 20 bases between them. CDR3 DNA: TGTGCCAGCAGCCCGACGGGGGGTGCCCAAGGGCCCCAGCATTTT. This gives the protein CASSPTGGAQGPQHF.

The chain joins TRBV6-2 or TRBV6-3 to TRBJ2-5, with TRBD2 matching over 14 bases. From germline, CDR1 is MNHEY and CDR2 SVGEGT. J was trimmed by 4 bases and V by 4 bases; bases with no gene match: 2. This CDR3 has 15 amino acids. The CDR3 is CASSFGLAGGETQYF. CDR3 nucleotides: TGTGCCAGCAGTTTCGGACTAGCGGGAGGAGAGACCCAGTACTTC.

As DNA, the CDR3 is TGTGCCAGCAGCTCGACTAGCGGGAGGGCCTTCGAGCAGTACTTC. The encoded protein is CASSSTSGRAFEQYF. V and J are TRBV7-9 and TRBJ2-7; 14 nucleotides agree with TRBD2. Germline V gene lookup returns CDR1 SEHNR and CDR2 FQNEAQ (reference sequence). V trimming: 4 bases; J trimming: 6 bases; junction bases outside the gene matches: 5. CDR3 length: 15 residues.

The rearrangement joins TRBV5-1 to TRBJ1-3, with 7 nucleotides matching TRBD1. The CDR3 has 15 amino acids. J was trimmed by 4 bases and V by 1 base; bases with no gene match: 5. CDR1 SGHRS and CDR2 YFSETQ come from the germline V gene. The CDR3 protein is CASSLTGARGNTIYF. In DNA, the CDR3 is TGCGCCAGCAGCTTGACAGGGGCAAGGGGAAACACCATATATTTT.

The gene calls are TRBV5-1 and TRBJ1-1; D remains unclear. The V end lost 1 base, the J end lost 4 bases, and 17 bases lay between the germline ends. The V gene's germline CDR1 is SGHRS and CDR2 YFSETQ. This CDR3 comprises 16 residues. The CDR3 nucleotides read TGCGCCAGCAGCTTGTCCGGGTCTGGAGTTCTCACTGAAGCTTTCTTT. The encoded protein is CASSLSGSGVLTEAFF.

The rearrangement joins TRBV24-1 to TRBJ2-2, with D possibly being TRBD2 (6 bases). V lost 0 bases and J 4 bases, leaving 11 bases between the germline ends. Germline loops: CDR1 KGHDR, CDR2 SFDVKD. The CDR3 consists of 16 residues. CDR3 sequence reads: CATSDLASGPTGELFF. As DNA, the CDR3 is TGTGCCACCAGTGATTTGGCCAGCGGGCCCACCGGGGAGCTGTTTTTT.

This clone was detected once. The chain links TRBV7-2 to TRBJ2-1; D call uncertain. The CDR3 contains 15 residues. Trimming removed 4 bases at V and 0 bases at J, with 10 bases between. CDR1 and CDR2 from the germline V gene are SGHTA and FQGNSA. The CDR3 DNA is TGTGCCAGCAGCTCGCCCCCGGGCTCCTACAATGAGCAGTTCTTC. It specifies CASSSPPGSYNEQFF.

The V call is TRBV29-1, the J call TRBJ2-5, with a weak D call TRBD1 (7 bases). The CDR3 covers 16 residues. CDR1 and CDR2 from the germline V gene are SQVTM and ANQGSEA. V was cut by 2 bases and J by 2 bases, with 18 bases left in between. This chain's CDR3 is CSVERMEGATQETQYF. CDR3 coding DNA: TGCAGCGTTGAAAGGATGGAGGGGGCTACTCAAGAGACCCAGTACTTC.

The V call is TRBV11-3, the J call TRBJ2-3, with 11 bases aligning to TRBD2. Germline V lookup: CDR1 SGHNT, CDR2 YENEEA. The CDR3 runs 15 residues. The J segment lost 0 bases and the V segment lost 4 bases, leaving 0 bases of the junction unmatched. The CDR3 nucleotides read TGTGCCAGCAGCTCTAGCGGGAGGAGCACAGATACGCAGTATTTT. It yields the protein CASSSSGRSTDTQYF.

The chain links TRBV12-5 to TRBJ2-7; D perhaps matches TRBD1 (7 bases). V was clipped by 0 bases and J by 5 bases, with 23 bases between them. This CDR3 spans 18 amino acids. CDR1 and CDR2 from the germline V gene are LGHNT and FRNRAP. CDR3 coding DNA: TGTGCTAGTGGTTTGGTACGGGGGACTCCCAGGGGGATAAACGAGCAGTACTTC. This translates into CASGLVRGTPRGINEQYF.